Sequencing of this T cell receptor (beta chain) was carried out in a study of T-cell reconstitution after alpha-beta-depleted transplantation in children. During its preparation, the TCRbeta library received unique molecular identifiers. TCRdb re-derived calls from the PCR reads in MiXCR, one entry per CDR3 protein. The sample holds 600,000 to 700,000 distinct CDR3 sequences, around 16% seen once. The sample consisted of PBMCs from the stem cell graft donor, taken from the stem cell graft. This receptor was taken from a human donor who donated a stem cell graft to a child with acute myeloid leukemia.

CDR3 loop: CASSPPWGQGGPNTEAFF. The DNA for the CDR3 is TGTGCCAGCTCACCACCGTGGGGGCAGGGGGGCCCGAACACTGAAGCTTTCTTT. This chain joins TRBV18 and TRBJ1-1; 7 nucleotides align to TRBD1. CDR3 length: 18 amino acids. From germline, CDR1 is KGHSH and CDR2 LQKENI. The V and J ends lost 0 bases and 1 base, in that order; junction bases with no gene match: 11.